This entry is about one T cell receptor beta chain. Its specific antigen is unknown. Base qualities are not at hand, and no much larger clone is one base apart. High-throughput TCRbeta CDR3 sequencing of frozen genomic DNA was performed by immunoSEQ, with PCR amplification, mapping, bias correction and internal controls included. As for how the authors treated the data: Only productive rearrangements were retained, with each unique TCRbeta sequence defined by its CDR3 nucleotide sequence together with its V and J gene. A sequence counted as donor-reactive only if the sequence showed at least 5-fold expansion in CFSE-low cells compared with unstimulated pre-transplant cells and had a frequency of at least 0.01%. Per-subject minimum frequency thresholds, based on the lowest-template unstimulated sample, ensured at least 90% detection power. Jensen-Shannon divergence between the top 1000 TCRbeta sequences post- versus pre-transplant served as the measure of repertoire turnover. Changes in detection of donor-reactive sequences were assessed with two-sided Fisher's exact tests. In its TCRdb copy, this immuneACCESS table keeps in-frame sequences only and misses some clones. Where compared with another copy, unresolved V genes explain less than half of these, and the others have no known cause. The V and J calls and clone size were taken over from that table, and D and trimming were inferred from the DNA. In this sample the table shows tens of thousands of clones, around 90% of which occur a single time. The ten largest clones add up to less than 3% of the sample.

This sample was included in a study of T cell clones after liver transplantation (dated by TCRdb to about 2019). About the study as a whole: Samples were obtained from ITN030ST, a randomized trial in which withdrawal of immunosuppression was attempted within 2 years of liver transplantation. The studied cohort comprised 8 liver transplant recipients, 3 classified as tolerant and 5 as non-tolerant. Of the eight recipients, a few were HCV-positive, while the remaining recipients had been transplanted for non-autoimmune, non-viral indications. Until randomization at 12-24 months post-transplant, subjects were given standard immunosuppression, with no induction therapy. Blood samples were collected pre-transplant, pre-randomization before withdrawal, and post-randomization after either complete withdrawal or failed withdrawal. After a pre-transplant mixed lymphocyte reaction, TCRbeta sequencing was used to pinpoint donor-reactive T cell clones, which were subsequently tracked in post-transplant blood. Third party-reactive TCRbeta sequences from pre-transplant MLRs were also identified as an antigen-independent comparator for donor-reactive sequences. Tolerance was defined as complete withdrawal of immunosuppression for at least one year without a rise in liver enzymes beyond twice the upper limit of normal. Study-wide findings and limitations: Since no allograft tissue specimens were available, donor-reactive T cells may have migrated into the graft instead of being deleted. When repertoire turnover was accounted for, significantly reduced detection of donor-reactive sequences was found in 7 of 8 subjects for CD4 and in 8 of 8 subjects for CD8. Circulating donor-reactive CD4 TCRbeta sequences fell significantly post-transplant in 5 of 8 subjects, irrespective of tolerance or HCV status. Donor-reactive sequences decreased more than third party-reactive sequences, which suggests partial antigen-specific deletion that was not related to withdrawal success. Conclusions were preliminary, limited by small, heterogeneous patient numbers and non-standardized post-transplant time points. Low numbers of available donor cells limited the measurable donor-reactive repertoire in two subjects.

Relative to germline, V is 4 bases shorter and J is 8 bases shorter, with 11 bases between their ends. In the germline V gene, CDR1 corresponds to SGHTA and CDR2 to FQGNSA. The CDR3 runs 12 amino acids, cysteine and phenylalanine included. The only DNA kept is the CDR3, 36 bases in frame from the first base. Sample time point, as interpreted from the label and publication: pre-transplant. Thawed unstimulated PBMCs were stained for CD3, CD4 and CD8 and FACS-sorted into CD3+CD4+ and CD3+CD8+ populations. Each of the 8 studied subjects was randomized to immunosuppression withdrawal. Genomic DNA was isolated with the Qiagen DNeasy Blood and Tissue Kit.

The rearrangement joined TRBV7-2 to TRBJ1-2, with an unclear D gene assignment. Sequenced here: CD4+ T cells from blood, sampled before liver transplant. The sequence came from a human donor who received a liver transplant. The CDR3 reads as follows: CASSSNGRGYTF. The base sequence is TGTGCCAGCAGCTCCAACGGACGCGGCTACACCTTC.